This record concerns one T cell receptor (beta chain) sequence. The antigen remains unidentified. Germline lookup yields CDR1 SGHVS and CDR2 FQNEAQ. V gave up 1 base and J gave up 6 bases, with 12 bases separating them. There are 14 residues in the CDR3. The sample is drawn from a study of cytomegalovirus exposure and HLA in healthy donors. Both 60 Vbeta primers and 13 Jbeta primers went into the PCR. Here immunoSEQ multiplex PCR was the method, and the copy in TCRdb shows in-frame clones only, minus some. The data hold around 140,000 clones, with 75% observed a single time. Study-level findings and limits: For TCR beta chains, V- and J-gene trimming was later linked to a missense DCLRE1C variant. Later analysis showed most CMV-associated TCR beta chains appearing HLA-restricted. Reportedly, a later analysis found an Asian-associated ancestry cluster had fewer N-insertions than the approximately 700-donor mean.

Sequencing used PBMCs. The TCR was taken from a man in his thirties or forties in good health and CMV-seronegative. The chain carries TRBV7-8 and TRBJ1-1; no clear D. This chain's CDR3 is CASSLEAALPEAFF. In DNA, the CDR3 is TGTGCCAGCAGCTTAGAGGCGGCCCTCCCTGAAGCTTTCTTT.